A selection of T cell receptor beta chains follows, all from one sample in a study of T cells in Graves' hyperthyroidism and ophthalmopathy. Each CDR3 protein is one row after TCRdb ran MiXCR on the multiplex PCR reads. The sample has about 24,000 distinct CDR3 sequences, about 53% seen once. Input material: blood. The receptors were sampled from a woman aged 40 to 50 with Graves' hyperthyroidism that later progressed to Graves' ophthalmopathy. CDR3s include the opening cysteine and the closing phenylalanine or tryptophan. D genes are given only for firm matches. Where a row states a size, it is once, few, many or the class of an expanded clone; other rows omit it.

cdr3_nt: TGTGCCAGCAGCTTAGCATGGAGGGGCGAACACCGGGGACTGATCGGCTACACCTTC
cdr3_aa: CASSLAWRGEHRGLIGYTF
clone_size: -
cdr3_length: 19
j_call: TRBJ1-2
v_call: TRBV11-3
d_call: -

cdr3_nt: TGTGCCAGCAGGAGGGGTGGCACCGGGGAGCTGTTTTTT
cdr3_aa: CASRRGGTGELFF
clone_size: medium-sized
cdr3_length: 13
j_call: TRBJ2-2
v_call: TRBV9
d_call: -

cdr3_nt: TGTGCCAGCAGTAGCGGACTAGGCGACACCGGGGAGCTGTTTTTT
cdr3_aa: CASSSGLGDTGELFF
clone_size: many
cdr3_length: 15
j_call: TRBJ2-2
v_call: TRBV6-1
d_call: TRBD2

cdr3_nt: TGCGCCAGCAGCTTTCAAGGGTTACGGACAGATACGCAGTATTTT
cdr3_aa: CASSFQGLRTDTQYF
clone_size: many
cdr3_length: 15
j_call: TRBJ2-3
v_call: TRBV5-1
d_call: -

cdr3_nt: TGTGCCAGCAGCTTGGAAAGGGGAATTTGGTCCTATAATTCACCCCTCCACTTT
cdr3_aa: CASSLERGIWSYNSPLHF
clone_size: -
cdr3_length: 18
j_call: TRBJ1-6
v_call: TRBV5-8
d_call: -

cdr3_nt: TGCAGTGCTACTGGCGGTAGCGGGAGCTACGAGCAGTACTTC
cdr3_aa: CSATGGSGSYEQYF
clone_size: -
cdr3_length: 14
j_call: TRBJ2-7
v_call: TRBV20-1
d_call: TRBD2

cdr3_nt: TGTGCCAGCAGTAAGGCCTGGACGGACTCTGGAAACACCATATATTTT
cdr3_aa: CASSKAWTDSGNTIYF
clone_size: many
cdr3_length: 16
j_call: TRBJ1-3
v_call: TRBV6-6
d_call: -

cdr3_nt: TGTGCCAGCAGCTTTCAGAGCAATCAGCCCCAGCATTTT
cdr3_aa: CASSFQSNQPQHF
clone_size: many
cdr3_length: 13
j_call: TRBJ1-5
v_call: TRBV5-8
d_call: -

cdr3_nt: TGTGCCAGTCGACAAGACACCGGGGAGCTGTTTTTT
cdr3_aa: CASRQDTGELFF
clone_size: -
cdr3_length: 12
j_call: TRBJ2-2
v_call: TRBV19
d_call: -

cdr3_nt: TGTGCCAGCAGTCTTACTAGCAGCTCCTACAATGAGCAGTTCTTC
cdr3_aa: CASSLTSSSYNEQFF
clone_size: many
cdr3_length: 15
j_call: TRBJ2-1
v_call: TRBV12-3/TRBV12-4
d_call: -

cdr3_nt: TGTGCCGGGGGGGGTAAGAGGAATGAGCAGTTCTTC
cdr3_aa: CAGGGKRNEQFF
clone_size: many
cdr3_length: 12
j_call: TRBJ2-1
v_call: TRBV2
d_call: TRBD2

cdr3_nt: TGTGCTAGCAGTCAGCAGGGGGGGACTAGCGGCTACGAGCAGTACTTC
cdr3_aa: CASSQQGGTSGYEQYF
clone_size: -
cdr3_length: 16
j_call: TRBJ2-7
v_call: TRBV4-2
d_call: TRBD2

cdr3_nt: TGTGCCAGTAGTACGGGACTAGCGGGAGGGCAAGAGACCCAGTACTTC
cdr3_aa: CASSTGLAGGQETQYF
clone_size: -
cdr3_length: 16
j_call: TRBJ2-5
v_call: TRBV19
d_call: TRBD2

cdr3_nt: TGTGCCAGCAGCTTAGGGACGACTCTGTATACAGATACGCAGTATTTT
cdr3_aa: CASSLGTTLYTDTQYF
clone_size: -
cdr3_length: 16
j_call: TRBJ2-3
v_call: TRBV7-2
d_call: -

cdr3_nt: TGTGCCAGCAGCGCGGAGATTAACACTGAAGCTTTCTTT
cdr3_aa: CASSAEINTEAFF
clone_size: -
cdr3_length: 13
j_call: TRBJ1-1
v_call: TRBV9
d_call: -

cdr3_nt: TGTGCCAGCAGTCCTAGTGTGCTGAGGGGAGATTCACCCCTCCACTTT
cdr3_aa: CASSPSVLRGDSPLHF
clone_size: many
cdr3_length: 16
j_call: TRBJ1-6
v_call: TRBV6-1
d_call: -

cdr3_nt: TGTGCCACAGACATGGTGAAATATTACGTGGAAAAACTGTTTTTT
cdr3_aa: CATDMVKYYVEKLFF
clone_size: -
cdr3_length: 15
j_call: TRBJ1-4
v_call: TRBV15
d_call: -

cdr3_nt: TGTGCCAGCAGCTCGCAGGGACAGGGGGCGCATGGCTACACCTTC
cdr3_aa: CASSSQGQGAHGYTF
clone_size: many
cdr3_length: 15
j_call: TRBJ1-2
v_call: TRBV5-4
d_call: TRBD1

cdr3_nt: TGCAGTGCTAGGCTGCGACGAAGCTCCTACGAGCAGTACTTC
cdr3_aa: CSARLRRSSYEQYF
clone_size: -
cdr3_length: 14
j_call: TRBJ2-7
v_call: TRBV20-1
d_call: -

cdr3_nt: TGTGCCACCAGTGGGCCCTCCGGGACTCGGCTTCTTTATGAGCAGTTCTTC
cdr3_aa: CATSGPSGTRLLYEQFF
clone_size: -
cdr3_length: 17
j_call: TRBJ2-1
v_call: TRBV24-1
d_call: -

cdr3_nt: TGTGCCAGCAGCGAAGGCGCCCCTGGGACTAGCGGGAGGAGGTTTCTGGATGAGCAGTTCTTC
cdr3_aa: CASSEGAPGTSGRRFLDEQFF
clone_size: medium-sized
cdr3_length: 21
j_call: TRBJ2-1
v_call: TRBV9
d_call: TRBD2

cdr3_nt: TGCAGTGCTACGATGTTTGGCGGCGTGGCAGATACGCAGTATTTT
cdr3_aa: CSATMFGGVADTQYF
clone_size: medium-sized
cdr3_length: 15
j_call: TRBJ2-3
v_call: TRBV20-1
d_call: -

cdr3_nt: TGCAGTGCTAGATACAGGGACACTGAAGCTTTCTTT
cdr3_aa: CSARYRDTEAFF
clone_size: -
cdr3_length: 12
j_call: TRBJ1-1
v_call: TRBV20-1
d_call: -

cdr3_nt: TGTACCAGCCATTCCTCTGGAAACACCATATACTTT
cdr3_aa: CTSHSSGNTIYF
clone_size: once
cdr3_length: 12
j_call: TRBJ1-3
v_call: TRBV6-1
d_call: -

cdr3_nt: TGTGCCACCAGAGCCGGGACAGGGAACACCGGGGAGCTGTTTTTT
cdr3_aa: CATRAGTGNTGELFF
clone_size: -
cdr3_length: 15
j_call: TRBJ2-2
v_call: TRBV24-1
d_call: TRBD1

cdr3_nt: TGTGCCAGCAGCCCGACTGGACAGGGAACCTACGAGCAGTACTTC
cdr3_aa: CASSPTGQGTYEQYF
clone_size: -
cdr3_length: 15
j_call: TRBJ2-7
v_call: TRBV7-8
d_call: TRBD1

cdr3_nt: TGTGCCAGCAGTTTATTTAGTGGGACAGGGGTCGCTGAAGCTTTCTTT
cdr3_aa: CASSLFSGTGVAEAFF
clone_size: many
cdr3_length: 16
j_call: TRBJ1-1
v_call: TRBV27
d_call: TRBD1

cdr3_nt: -
cdr3_aa: CASSSRTSGSFGAGELFF
clone_size: many
cdr3_length: 18
j_call: TRBJ2-2
v_call: TRBV7-3
d_call: -

cdr3_nt: TGTGCCAGCAGTGCACTGAACACTGAAGCTTTCTTT
cdr3_aa: CASSALNTEAFF
clone_size: -
cdr3_length: 12
j_call: TRBJ1-1
v_call: TRBV2
d_call: -

cdr3_nt: TGTGCCTGCCAACTACGGGACAGGGACACCGGGGAGCTGTTTTTT
cdr3_aa: CACQLRDRDTGELFF
clone_size: few
cdr3_length: 15
j_call: TRBJ2-2
v_call: TRBV30
d_call: TRBD1

cdr3_nt: TGCGCCAGCAGCCCGGCCCCGGAAATGAACACTGAAGCTTTCTTT
cdr3_aa: CASSPAPEMNTEAFF
clone_size: many
cdr3_length: 15
j_call: TRBJ1-1
v_call: TRBV5-1
d_call: -

cdr3_nt: TGTGCCATCAGTGAGTCGGGGGTTAGTTGGTATGGCTACACCTTC
cdr3_aa: CAISESGVSWYGYTF
clone_size: -
cdr3_length: 15
j_call: TRBJ1-2
v_call: TRBV10-3
d_call: -

cdr3_nt: TGTGCCAGCAGTTTGAAATCGGATGAGCAGTTCTTC
cdr3_aa: CASSLKSDEQFF
clone_size: many
cdr3_length: 12
j_call: TRBJ2-1
v_call: TRBV12-3/TRBV12-4
d_call: -

cdr3_nt: TGCAGTGCCCCCACATCTAGTAACTATGGCTACACCTTC
cdr3_aa: CSAPTSSNYGYTF
clone_size: -
cdr3_length: 13
j_call: TRBJ1-2
v_call: TRBV20-1
d_call: -

cdr3_nt: TGTGCCAGCAGCAAAGCGGGCGAAGTTGACACAGATACGCAGTATTTT
cdr3_aa: CASSKAGEVDTDTQYF
clone_size: many
cdr3_length: 16
j_call: TRBJ2-3
v_call: TRBV28
d_call: -

cdr3_nt: TGCAGCGTTGAAGGGCCGTACGATATCAATGAGCAGTTCTTC
cdr3_aa: CSVEGPYDINEQFF
clone_size: medium-sized
cdr3_length: 14
j_call: TRBJ2-1
v_call: TRBV29-1
d_call: -

cdr3_nt: TGCAGTGTTCCATCAGCCGGGACAGGGGGAGGTAATCAGCCCCAGCATTTT
cdr3_aa: CSVPSAGTGGGNQPQHF
clone_size: -
cdr3_length: 17
j_call: TRBJ1-5
v_call: TRBV20-1
d_call: TRBD1

cdr3_nt: TGCAGCGTTGCGAGTGAGCCCGGGATCGACGAGCAGTACTTC
cdr3_aa: CSVASEPGIDEQYF
clone_size: -
cdr3_length: 14
j_call: TRBJ2-7
v_call: TRBV29-1
d_call: -

cdr3_nt: TGTACCAGCAGTGATGGGGGAGGGACAGGGCCGGAAGAGCAGTACTTC
cdr3_aa: CTSSDGGGTGPEEQYF
clone_size: -
cdr3_length: 16
j_call: TRBJ2-7
v_call: TRBV6-1
d_call: TRBD1

cdr3_nt: TGCGCCAGCAGCCACCCCCTAAGGCTAGCTGGCACCGGGGAGCTGTTTTTT
cdr3_aa: CASSHPLRLAGTGELFF
clone_size: many
cdr3_length: 17
j_call: TRBJ2-2
v_call: TRBV4-1
d_call: -

cdr3_nt: TGTGCCAGCAGCCCGGACTGGGATAATGAGCAGTTCTTC
cdr3_aa: CASSPDWDNEQFF
clone_size: -
cdr3_length: 13
j_call: TRBJ2-1
v_call: TRBV11-3
d_call: -

cdr3_nt: TGTGCCACCAGCTCCGCGACTAGCGGGAGTGCAGATACGCAGTATTTT
cdr3_aa: CATSSATSGSADTQYF
clone_size: few
cdr3_length: 16
j_call: TRBJ2-3
v_call: TRBV15
d_call: TRBD2

cdr3_nt: TGTGCCAGCAGCACCGACAGCTTTCAAGGCTACACCTTC
cdr3_aa: CASSTDSFQGYTF
clone_size: few
cdr3_length: 13
j_call: TRBJ1-2
v_call: TRBV9
d_call: -

cdr3_nt: TGTGCCATCAGTTCCATGCCTAGCGCTAGCACAGATACGCAGTATTTT
cdr3_aa: CAISSMPSASTDTQYF
clone_size: -
cdr3_length: 16
j_call: TRBJ2-3
v_call: TRBV10-3
d_call: -

cdr3_nt: TGCGCCAGCAGCCAAGGGTCAGCACTCTCAGATACGCAGTATTTT
cdr3_aa: CASSQGSALSDTQYF
clone_size: many
cdr3_length: 15
j_call: TRBJ2-3
v_call: TRBV4-1
d_call: -

cdr3_nt: TGCAGCGTTGAAACGTACCAGGGGAGTTATGCGAGTGGCTACACCTTC
cdr3_aa: CSVETYQGSYASGYTF
clone_size: -
cdr3_length: 16
j_call: TRBJ1-2
v_call: TRBV29-1
d_call: -

cdr3_nt: TGTGCCAGCAGCGTAAGAGGGGGTCGGGCTAGCGGGGGAACAGATACGCAGTATTTT
cdr3_aa: CASSVRGGRASGGTDTQYF
clone_size: many
cdr3_length: 19
j_call: TRBJ2-3
v_call: TRBV9
d_call: TRBD2

cdr3_nt: TGTGCCAGCAGCTTCCAGTCCCTTTACGAGCAGTACTTC
cdr3_aa: CASSFQSLYEQYF
clone_size: -
cdr3_length: 13
j_call: TRBJ2-7
v_call: TRBV7-2
d_call: -

cdr3_nt: TGTGCCAGCAGCCTAGGGCGGGCGAAAAATGAGGCGGATGAAACAGATACGCAGTATTTT
cdr3_aa: CASSLGRAKNEADETDTQYF
clone_size: medium-sized
cdr3_length: 20
j_call: TRBJ2-3
v_call: TRBV7-9
d_call: -

cdr3_nt: TGTGCCAGCACTCTGGCCTGGGGCTACACCTTC
cdr3_aa: CASTLAWGYTF
clone_size: -
cdr3_length: 11
j_call: TRBJ1-2
v_call: TRBV2
d_call: -

cdr3_nt: TGCAGTGGGGGGTCGGACGAGCAGTACTTC
cdr3_aa: CSGGSDEQYF
clone_size: -
cdr3_length: 10
j_call: TRBJ2-7
v_call: TRBV20-1
d_call: -

cdr3_nt: TGTGCCAGCAGTGACGGGGGCAACCCTGTGGAGACCCAGTACTTC
cdr3_aa: CASSDGGNPVETQYF
clone_size: -
cdr3_length: 15
j_call: TRBJ2-5
v_call: TRBV25-1
d_call: -

cdr3_nt: TGCAGTGCTGCCTTTTTGGGGCAGTACTTC
cdr3_aa: CSAAFLGQYF
clone_size: -
cdr3_length: 10
j_call: TRBJ2-7
v_call: TRBV20-1
d_call: -

cdr3_nt: TGCGCCAGCAGCTTGGACATATATGGCTACACCTTC
cdr3_aa: CASSLDIYGYTF
clone_size: -
cdr3_length: 12
j_call: TRBJ1-2
v_call: TRBV5-1
d_call: -

cdr3_nt: TGCAGTGCAACCACAGGGGCCGAGGGCTATGGCTACACCTTC
cdr3_aa: CSATTGAEGYGYTF
clone_size: -
cdr3_length: 14
j_call: TRBJ1-2
v_call: TRBV20-1
d_call: TRBD1

cdr3_nt: TGTGCCAGCAGGCAGGGACAGGGGGTTCGCGACAATCAGCCCCAGCATTTT
cdr3_aa: CASRQGQGVRDNQPQHF
clone_size: -
cdr3_length: 17
j_call: TRBJ1-5
v_call: TRBV2
d_call: TRBD1